A selection of T cell receptor beta chains follows, all from one sample in a study of molecular identifiers for immune sequencing clone quantification. A single record per CDR3 protein comes from TCRdb applying MiXCR to the PCR reads. The sample carries about 640,000 distinct CDR3 sequences, less than 20% recorded once. Source material: naive CD8+ T cells from blood, with Jurkat cell RNA spiked in. Receptor source: a human donor in good health. Some libraries in this study had Jurkat cell RNA spiked in. Both conserved end residues are part of each CDR3. The order of the fields is clone size, V gene, D gene, J gene, CDR3 protein, CDR3 DNA. The D gene is left open where the match is weak. Part of the rows lack a size; the others show once, few, many or a class for expanded clones.

many	TRBV7-2	.	TRBJ2-3	CASSPRPGVRTDTQYF	TGTGCCAGCAGCCCCCGACCGGGGGTTCGCACAGATACGCAGTATTTT
many	TRBV28	TRBD2	TRBJ2-3	CASSITSGRVADTQYF	TGTGCCAGCAGTATTACTAGCGGGAGAGTCGCAGATACGCAGTATTTT
few	TRBV19	.	TRBJ2-3	CASSIGFPPGPDTQYF	TGTGCCAGTAGTATAGGATTCCCTCCAGGCCCAGATACGCAGTATTTT
few	TRBV10-3	.	TRBJ1-3	CAISAGNGNTIYF	TGTGCCATCAGTGCGGGTAATGGAAACACCATATATTTT
many	TRBV7-6	TRBD1	TRBJ1-2	CASSPGQGPPGYTF	TGTGCCAGCAGCCCTGGACAGGGCCCGCCCGGCTACACCTTC
.	TRBV7-9	TRBD1	TRBJ1-4	CASSLTGGTNEKLFF	TGTGCCAGCAGCCTGACAGGGGGCACTAATGAAAAACTGTTTTTT
.	TRBV19	.	TRBJ2-7	CASEGHEQYF	TGTGCCAGTGAGGGCCACGAGCAGTACTTC
many	TRBV7-2	.	TRBJ2-7	CASSLSGALSYEQYF	TGTGCCAGCAGCTTATCGGGGGCATTGTCCTACGAGCAGTACTTC
few	TRBV15	.	TRBJ1-5	CATSRARITPQHF	TGTGCCACCAGCAGAGCTAGGATCACGCCCCAGCATTTT
many	TRBV20-1	.	TRBJ2-7	CSARAEATYEQYF	TGCAGTGCTAGAGCGGAGGCCACCTACGAGCAGTACTTC
many	TRBV12-3/TRBV12-4	TRBD1	TRBJ2-6	CASSHLPTEDRGLGANVLTF	TGTGCCAGCAGCCACTTACCGACCGAGGACAGGGGGCTTGGGGCCAACGTCCTGACTTTC
many	TRBV2	.	TRBJ2-3	CASFGGTDTQYF	TGTGCCAGTTTCGGGGGTACAGATACGCAGTATTTT
many	TRBV6-1	TRBD1	TRBJ1-1	CASSEVHRGTEAFF	TGTGCCAGCAGTGAAGTCCACAGGGGGACTGAAGCTTTCTTT
.	TRBV27	.	TRBJ2-7	CASSPVGESYEQYF	TGTGCCAGCAGCCCCGTGGGGGAATCCTACGAGCAGTACTTC
.	TRBV6-6	TRBD2	TRBJ2-7	CASSPTSGTYGQYF	TGTGCCAGCAGCCCTACTAGCGGTACCTACGGGCAGTACTTC
many	TRBV23-1	.	TRBJ1-4	CASSLGRMAWQTNEKLFF	TGCGCCAGCAGTCTAGGTCGGATGGCATGGCAAACTAATGAAAAACTGTTTTTT
few	TRBV7-9	.	TRBJ1-1	CASSLYDSGGGSNTEAFF	TGTGCCAGCAGCTTATATGATAGTGGGGGAGGTTCGAACACTGAAGCTTTCTTT
many	TRBV20-1	.	TRBJ2-7	CSARSNGGATSYEQYF	TGCAGTGCTAGAAGTAACGGGGGAGCCACGTCCTACGAGCAGTACTTC
many	TRBV3-1	TRBD1	TRBJ2-3	CASSQGTGVTDTQYF	TGTGCCAGCAGCCAAGGGACAGGGGTCACAGATACGCAGTATTTT
many	TRBV18	.	TRBJ1-1	CASSLFGDLNTEAFF	TGTGCCAGCTCATTGTTCGGGGATTTGAACACTGAAGCTTTCTTT
many	TRBV5-6	.	TRBJ1-1	CASSPGAGRFGGTEAFF	TGTGCCAGCTCCCCCGGGGCGGGGCGGTTCGGCGGCACTGAAGCTTTCTTT
many	TRBV7-9	TRBD1	TRBJ1-1	CASSNRDRGLDEAFF	TGTGCCAGCAGCAACCGGGACAGGGGGCTTGATGAAGCTTTCTTT
many	TRBV6-2/TRBV6-3	TRBD1	TRBJ2-7	CASSSGQGFSYEQYF	TGTGCCAGCAGTTCCGGACAGGGTTTCTCCTACGAGCAGTACTTC
many	TRBV2	TRBD2	TRBJ2-7	CASMPGTSGSEQYF	TGTGCCAGCATGCCCGGGACTAGCGGGTCCGAGCAGTACTTC
many	TRBV29-1	.	TRBJ2-2	CSAAGARSGELFF	TGCAGCGCTGCCGGGGCGCGGTCCGGGGAGCTGTTTTTT
.	TRBV5-6	.	TRBJ1-1	CASSLADRANTEASF	TGTGCCAGCAGCTTGGCCGACAGAGCGAACACTGAAGCTTCCTTT
many	TRBV27	TRBD1	TRBJ2-5	CASSSLTGFVETQYF	TGTGCCAGCAGTTCCCTGACAGGGTTTGTCGAGACCCAGTACTTC
many	TRBV4-2	.	TRBJ2-7	CASSLQGHGSYEQYF	TGTGCCAGCAGCCTCCAGGGGCACGGCTCCTACGAGCAGTACTTC
many	TRBV5-1	.	TRBJ1-1	CASSLGPAGHLNTEAFF	TGCGCCAGCAGCCTCGGACCTGCGGGACATCTGAACACTGAAGCTTTCTTT
.	TRBV10-2	.	TRBJ1-4	CASSGTGFWATNEKLSF	TGCGCCAGCAGTGGTACAGGGTTCTGGGCAACTAATGAAAAACTGTCTTTT
many	TRBV19	.	TRBJ1-2	CASSPHSFSGYTF	TGTGCCAGTAGTCCCCACAGCTTTAGTGGCTACACCTTC
many	TRBV6-6	.	TRBJ2-3	CASRTDTQYF	TGTGCCAGCCGGACAGATACGCAGTATTTT
.	TRBV7-3	TRBD2	TRBJ2-3	CASSLLAGMADTQYF	TGTGCCAGCAGCCTACTAGCGGGCATGGCAGATACGCAGTATTTT
.	TRBV28	TRBD1	TRBJ1-1	CASSPGQGAFF	TGTGCCAGCAGTCCGGGACAGGGGGCTTTCTTT
many	TRBV28	TRBD1	TRBJ1-1	CASSRDRANTEAFF	TGTGCCAGCAGTAGGGACAGGGCGAACACTGAAGCTTTCTTT
many	TRBV5-6	.	TRBJ2-7	CASSLVGTEGYEQYF	TGTGCCAGCAGCTTGGTAGGGACTGAAGGCTACGAGCAGTACTTC
many	TRBV27	.	TRBJ2-5	CASRSWGPYQETQYF	TGTGCCAGCAGATCTTGGGGGCCGTACCAAGAGACCCAGTACTTC
.	TRBV20-1	TRBD2	TRBJ2-2	CSAMPRGGRGTGELFF	TGCAGTGCTATGCCCCGGGGGGGGAGGGGCACCGGGGAGCTGTTTTTT
.	TRBV7-9	TRBD1	TRBJ2-5	CASSLVAGGMETQYF	TGTGCCAGCAGCTTAGTGGCAGGGGGCATGGAGACCCAGTACTTC
many	TRBV7-2	.	TRBJ2-5	CASSSPKEIYETQYF	TGTGCCAGCAGCTCTCCGAAGGAGATTTACGAGACCCAGTACTTC
few	TRBV5-6	.	TRBJ2-7	CASSLVGGTATYEQYF	TGTGCCAGCAGCTTGGTGGGGGGGACAGCCACCTACGAGCAGTACTTC
many	TRBV4-3	.	TRBJ1-1	CASSQEPLWNTEAFF	TGCGCCAGCAGCCAAGAACCCCTGTGGAACACTGAAGCTTTCTTT
many	TRBV7-6	.	TRBJ1-4	CASSPRVRGHEKLFF	TGTGCCAGCAGCCCCCGAGTACGGGGGCACGAAAAACTGTTTTTT
few	TRBV2	TRBD1	TRBJ2-7	CASSLGQGIFEQYF	TGTGCCAGCAGCCTGGGACAGGGGATATTCGAGCAGTACTTC
few	TRBV6-1	.	TRBJ2-7	CASSDPGLIYEQYF	TGTGCCAGCAGTGATCCAGGGCTAATCTACGAGCAGTACTTC
many	TRBV6-2/TRBV6-3	TRBD1	TRBJ2-7	CASSYSKDRGYEQYF	TGTGCCAGCAGTTACTCGAAGGACAGGGGCTACGAGCAGTACTTC
many	TRBV6-1	TRBD1	TRBJ2-2	CASSDGTGGITGELFF	TGTGCCAGCAGTGACGGGACAGGGGGGATCACCGGGGAGCTGTTTTTT
.	TRBV27	TRBD2	TRBJ2-2	CASKMGLVYTGELFF	TGTGCCAGCAAAATGGGACTAGTCTACACCGGGGAGCTGTTTTTT
few	TRBV6-2/TRBV6-3	.	TRBJ2-5	CASSYLGLIDGETQYF	TGTGCCAGCAGTTATCTAGGGTTGATCGATGGAGAGACCCAGTACTTC
many	TRBV12-3/TRBV12-4	.	TRBJ1-1	CASSLFGVDTEAFF	TGTGCCAGCAGTTTATTTGGGGTTGACACTGAAGCTTTCTTT
many	TRBV11-2	.	TRBJ2-1	CASSIAGYHNEQFF	TGTGCCAGCAGCATCGCGGGGTACCACAATGAGCAGTTCTTC
.	TRBV12-3/TRBV12-4	TRBD2	TRBJ2-7	CASSLSDGTSEQYF	TGTGCCAGCAGCCTTTCCGACGGGACTAGCGAGCAGTACTTC
many	TRBV7-2	.	TRBJ2-1	CASSLLMYNEQFF	TGTGCCAGCAGCTTACTGATGTACAATGAGCAGTTCTTC